The present TCR beta chain was sequenced within a study of blood T cell repertoires in COVID-19. At the level of the study: Material from acute and convalescent COVID-19 was sourced from the United States, Italy and Spain. Sources were T cells, B-cell-depleted T cells, or PBMCs; the material itself was cDNA or gDNA.

Original methodology: Amplification of reference gene primers provided the estimated nucleated cell counts. Only in-frame clones appear in the TCRdb table, and some are missing; sequencing was by immunoSEQ multiplex PCR. The DNA was the basis for D and trimming; V, J and clone size are from that table. The repertoire consists of over 50,000 clones, with roughly three quarters occurring once and the leading ten covering about 15%. The germline CDR1 and CDR2 sequences are GTSNPN and SVGIG (reference sequence). Trimming removed 0 bases from V and 7 bases from J, with 21 bases in between. The CDR3 is 16 amino acids.

The material sequenced was peripheral blood. The clonotype originates from a human donor with active or convalescent COVID-19. The donor label of this sample is uncertain. The chain uses TRBV30 and TRBJ1-2; tentative D call: TRBD1 (5 bases). Here the CDR3 DNA reads TGTGCCTGGAGTGTAGTGGGGGGAGGCAGGGTCGGTGGCTACACCTTC. Protein: CAWSVVGGGRVGGYTF.